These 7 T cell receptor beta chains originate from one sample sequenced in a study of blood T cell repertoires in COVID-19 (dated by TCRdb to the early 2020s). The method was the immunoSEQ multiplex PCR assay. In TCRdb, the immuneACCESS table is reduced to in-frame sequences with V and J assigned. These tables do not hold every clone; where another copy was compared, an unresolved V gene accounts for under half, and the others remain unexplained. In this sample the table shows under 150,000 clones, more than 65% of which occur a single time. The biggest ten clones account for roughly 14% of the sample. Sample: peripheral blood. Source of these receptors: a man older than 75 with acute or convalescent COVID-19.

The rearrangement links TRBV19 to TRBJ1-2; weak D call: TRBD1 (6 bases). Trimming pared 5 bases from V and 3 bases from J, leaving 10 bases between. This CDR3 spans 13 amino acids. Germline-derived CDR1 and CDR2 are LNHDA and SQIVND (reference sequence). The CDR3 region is CASSLSGDYGYTF. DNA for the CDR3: TGTGCCAGTAGTTTGTCAGGGGACTATGGCTACACCTTC.

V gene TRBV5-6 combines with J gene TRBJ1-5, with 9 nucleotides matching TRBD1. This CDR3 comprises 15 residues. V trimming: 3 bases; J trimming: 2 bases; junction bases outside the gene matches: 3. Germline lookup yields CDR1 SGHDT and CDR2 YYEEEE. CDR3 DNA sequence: TGTGCCAGCAGCTCCCGGACAGGGGGCAATCAGCCCCAGCATTTT. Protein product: CASSSRTGGNQPQHF.

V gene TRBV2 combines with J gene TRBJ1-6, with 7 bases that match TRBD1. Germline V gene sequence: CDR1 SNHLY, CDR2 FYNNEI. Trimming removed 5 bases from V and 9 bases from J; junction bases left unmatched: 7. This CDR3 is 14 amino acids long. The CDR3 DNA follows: TGTGCCAGCAGTATATACCGACAGGGTTCACCCCTCCACTTT. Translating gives CASSIYRQGSPLHF.

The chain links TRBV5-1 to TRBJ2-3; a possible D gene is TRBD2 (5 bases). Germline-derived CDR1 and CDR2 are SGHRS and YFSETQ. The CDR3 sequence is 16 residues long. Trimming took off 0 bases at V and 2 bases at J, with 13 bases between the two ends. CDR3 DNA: TGCGCCAGCAGCTTGGAGCTCAGCCGGGACACAGATACGCAGTATTTT. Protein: CASSLELSRDTDTQYF.

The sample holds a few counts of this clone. CDR3 amino acids: CSVAGGRADTQYF. In DNA, the CDR3 is TGCAGCGTAGCGGGGGGCCGGGCAGATACGCAGTATTTT. The chain uses TRBV29-1 and TRBJ2-3, with 9 bases identical to TRBD2. With V trimmed by 6 bases and J by 4 bases, 5 bases remained unmatched. Germline CDR1 reads SQVTM; CDR2 reads ANQGSEA. The CDR3 consists of 13 residues.

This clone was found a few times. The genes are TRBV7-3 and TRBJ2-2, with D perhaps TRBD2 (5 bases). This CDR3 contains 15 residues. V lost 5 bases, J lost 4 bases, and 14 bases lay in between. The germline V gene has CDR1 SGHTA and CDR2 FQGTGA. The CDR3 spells CASSPYLRGTGELFF. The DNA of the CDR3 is TGTGCCAGCAGCCCCTACCTCCGGGGCACCGGGGAGCTGTTTTTT.

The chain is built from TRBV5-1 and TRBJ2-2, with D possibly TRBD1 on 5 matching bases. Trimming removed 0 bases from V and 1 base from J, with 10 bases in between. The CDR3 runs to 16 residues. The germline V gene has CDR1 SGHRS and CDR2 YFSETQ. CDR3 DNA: TGCGCCAGCAGCTTGGCGCGGACAAAGAACACCGGGGAGCTGTTTTTT. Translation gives CASSLARTKNTGELFF.